This entry lists 6 T cell receptor beta chains sequenced from one sample in a study of blood T cells in healthy people across ages (dated by TCRdb to the mid-2010s). To prepare the library, 5' RACE was applied. Sequenced using an Illumina HiSeq 2500. A second PCR of roughly 7 to 11 cycles was run with a J-beta primer mix and a sample-barcoded 5' primer. Starting from the raw public reads, TCRdb applied fastp trimming at Q25, assembled clones with MiXCR and retained in-frame beta chains. Records with the same CDR3 protein are collapsed into one entry carrying the most frequent genes and DNA. A total of about 780,000 distinct CDR3 sequences appear in this sample, around half of them only once. The ten largest clones capture around 18% of the sample. Sequencing was done on a sample of blood. Every receptor here comes from a man aged 80 or over in good health.

J is TRBJ2-7 and V is TRBV15; TRBD2 agrees at 7 bases. V lost 1 base to trimming and J lost 4 bases; unmatched junction nucleotides: 10. Germline loops: CDR1 LNHNV, CDR2 YYDKDF (reference sequence). The CDR3 is 16 residues long. This CDR3 reads CATSRAGRGRSYEQYF. DNA of the CDR3: TGTGCCACCAGCAGAGCCGGGCGGGGGAGGTCGTACGAGCAGTACTTC. Combining the CDR3 with reference TRBV15 and TRBJ2-7 gives the whole variable domain DAMVIQNPRYQVTQFGKPVTLSCSQTLNHNVMYWYQQKSSQAPKLLFHYYDKDFNNEADTPDNFQSRRPNTSFCFLDIRSPGLGDTAMYLCATSRAGRGRSYEQYFGPGTRLTVT.

Notes on this clonotype: The germline gene is not matched at one end of the junction; a read error may be the cause. J is TRBJ1-2 and V is TRBV7-2; TRBD1 agrees at 9 bases. Germline loops: CDR1 SGHTA, CDR2 FQGNSA. This CDR3 is 15 amino acids long. Written as DNA, the CDR3 is TGTGCCGGCAGCTCCACCGGGACAGGGATATATGGCTACACCTTC. This translates into CAGSSTGTGIYGYTF.

The chain combines TRBV6-1 with TRBJ2-6; D remains ambiguous. CDR3 length: 17 residues. Germline CDR1 MNHNS, CDR2 SASEGT. Trimming stripped 2 bases from V and 0 bases from J, with 11 bases between. Here the CDR3 reads CASSEPGSSSGANVLTF. CDR3 nucleotide sequence: TGTGCCAGCAGTGAACCAGGTTCAAGCTCTGGGGCCAACGTCCTGACTTTC.

V and J are TRBV4-2 and TRBJ2-2; the match to TRBD2 covers 10 bases. CDR1 is LGHNA, CDR2 YNFKEQ, per germline. The CDR3 is made up of 17 amino acids. Trimming at V came to 0 bases and at J to 6 bases, leaving 7 bases not matched to a gene. In DNA, the CDR3 is TGTGCCAGCAGCCAAGAAGGAGGGCTAGCGGGAGCCGGGGAGCTGTTTTTT. Its protein product is CASSQEGGLAGAGELFF.

Points on this clonotype: This may be a read error: a much more frequent sequence differs by one nucleotide. The rearrangement uses TRBV4-2 and TRBJ2-1; the match to TRBD2 covers 9 bases. The germline V gene has CDR1 LGHNA and CDR2 YNFKEQ. This CDR3 is built from 20 residues. The V gene end was trimmed by 1 base and the J gene end by 5 bases; junction bases not matched to a gene: 18. CDR3 loop: CASSQVIAIEIAGDNNEQFF. CDR3 DNA: TGTGCCAGCAGCCAAGTTATTGCTATAGAGATAGCGGGAGACAACAATGAGCAGTTCTTC.

In DNA, the CDR3 is TGTGCCAGCAAATCCCTGGGGGGGGATCGCTACACCTTC. Encoded protein: CASKSLGGDRYTF. The V call is TRBV7-2, the J call TRBJ1-2; D perhaps matches TRBD1 (5 bases). Germline loops: CDR1 SGHTA, CDR2 FQGNSA. Trimming shortened V by 7 bases and J by 9 bases, and 18 bases separated the two germline ends. This CDR3 has 13 residues. The full variable domain, with the rest looked up from reference TRBV7-2 and TRBJ1-2, is GAGVSQSPSNKVTEKGKDVELRCDPISGHTALYWYRQSLGQGLEFLIYFQGNSAPDKSGLPSDRFSAERTGGSVSTLTIQRTQQEDSAVYLCASKSLGGDRYTFGSGTRLTVV.